These 30 T cell receptor beta chains share one sample of origin, sequenced in a study of T cell repertoires in cytomegalovirus infection. TCRdb ran MiXCR on the reads and lists one entry per CDR3 protein. There are 160,000 or so distinct CDR3 sequences in the sample; roughly a fifth occur only once, and roughly 27% lies in the top ten. These TCRs are of unknown antigen specificity. The sample here was CD8+ T cells from cultured PBMCs, taken from culture after CMV antigen stimulation. These receptors all stem from a human donor in good health (CMV status not recorded). Some clones in this sample may be carry-over from other donors' samples.

This clonotype was observed a few times. This rearrangement joins TRBV7-9 to TRBJ2-5; the match to TRBD1 covers 7 bases. The CDR3 is 15 amino acids. Germline assignment: CDR1 SEHNR and CDR2 FQNEAQ (reference sequence). Trimming took 2 bases from V and 5 from J; bases not matched to a gene: 8. CDR3 nucleotide sequence: TGTGCCAGCAGCTTACCCCAGGGGGTTACGGAGACCCAGTACTTC. Protein: CASSLPQGVTETQYF.

This clonotype was counted a few times. This chain connects TRBV7-2 to TRBJ2-3; 12 bases fit TRBD2. CDR1 SGHTA and CDR2 FQGNSA come from the germline V gene. V gave up 1 base and J gave up 3 bases; unmatched junction bases: 5. This CDR3 is built from 17 residues. Here the CDR3 reads CASSLVSSGGGTDTQYF. The CDR3 DNA sequence: TGTGCCAGCAGCTTAGTGTCTAGCGGGGGGGGAACAGATACGCAGTATTTT.

The sample holds many counts of this clonotype. The rearrangement joins TRBV6-5 to TRBJ1-4; D is uncertain. V was shortened by 2 bases and J by 1 base, with 8 bases between the two germline ends. The CDR3 runs to 15 residues. Germline V lookup: CDR1 MNHEY, CDR2 SVGAGI. CDR3 nucleotides: TGTGCCAGCAGTTACGTCGAGGGAACTAATGAAAAACTGTTTTTT. It codes for CASSYVEGTNEKLFF.

The chain combines TRBV13 with TRBJ2-7; 9 nucleotides match TRBD1. CDR1 and CDR2 (germline): PRHDT, FYEKMQ (reference sequence). V was clipped by 5 bases and J by 3 bases; unmatched bases: 8. This CDR3 region has 15 residues. CDR3 coding DNA: TGTGCCAGCAGCGGAGGGGACAGGGACTTCTACGAGCAGTACTTC. Amino acids: CASSGGDRDFYEQYF.

V and J are TRBV20-1 and TRBJ2-5, with 8 bases fitting TRBD2. Germline values: CDR1 DFQATT, CDR2 SNEGSKA (reference sequence). The length of the CDR3 is 14 residues. J lost 1 base, V lost 1 base, and 2 bases had no gene match. The CDR3 reads CSARVAGGQETQYF. The CDR3 DNA is TGCAGTGCTAGAGTGGCGGGGGGCCAAGAGACCCAGTACTTC.

In its sample, this clonotype was seen a few times. V usage is TRBV6-5 and J usage is TRBJ2-6; a possible D gene is TRBD1 (6 bases). The V gene's germline CDR1 is MNHEY and CDR2 SVGAGI. Trimming left V 2 bases short and J 0 bases short, with 11 bases between. CDR3 length: 17 residues. The CDR3 region has the DNA TGTGCCAGCAGTTACGGGGGCCAGAGCTCTGGGGCCAACGTCCTGACTTTC. Translating it yields CASSYGGQSSGANVLTF.

J is TRBJ1-5 and V is TRBV6-2 or TRBV6-3, with 7 bases fitting TRBD1. Germline assignment: CDR1 MNHEY and CDR2 SVGEGT. This CDR3 has 17 amino acids. With 4 bases clipped from V and 0 bases from J, the junction kept 9 bases outside the gene matches. The CDR3 protein is CASSSDREGVSNQPQHF. The DNA for the CDR3 is TGTGCCAGCAGTTCCGACAGGGAGGGAGTTAGCAATCAGCCCCAGCATTTT.

The CDR3 reads CASSSPGDLFF. In DNA, the CDR3 is TGTGCCAGCAGCTCACCCGGGGACTTGTTCTTC. The chain combines TRBV7-6 with TRBJ2-1; a weak D match, TRBD2 (6 bases). CDR3 length: 11 amino acids. V was trimmed by 4 bases and J by 15 bases, leaving 13 bases between them. Germline V gene lookup returns CDR1 SGHVS and CDR2 FNYEAQ.

J is TRBJ1-2 and V is TRBV20-1; D remains ambiguous. The CDR3 runs 13 residues. Germline assignment: CDR1 DFQATT and CDR2 SNEGSKA (reference sequence). V gave up 3 bases and J gave up 12 bases, with 20 bases separating them. CDR3 loop: CSASLFSGQKHTF. As DNA, the CDR3 is TGCAGTGCTAGCTTGTTCTCGGGCCAGAAACACACCTTC.

This clonotype turned up a few times. CDR3 in amino acids: CASRSGPPYEQYF. The CDR3 bases are TGTGCCAGCAGATCCGGGCCACCCTACGAGCAGTACTTC. This chain connects TRBV7-2 to TRBJ2-7; D call uncertain. The CDR3 totals 13 residues. Between the trimmed V and J ends, which lost 6 bases and 2 bases, there was a span of 11 bases. CDR1 is SGHTA and CDR2 is FQGNSA in the germline V gene.

This clonotype was detected a few times. The chain has TRBV7-8 and TRBJ1-6; unclear D gene. V was shortened by 4 bases and J by 0 bases, with 10 bases between the two germline ends. The CDR3 loop spans 16 amino acids. The germline V gene has CDR1 SGHVS and CDR2 FQNEAQ. The CDR3 coding sequence is TGTGCCAGCAGCTCCCGGACCGACTCCTATAATTCACCCCTCCACTTT. It specifies CASSSRTDSYNSPLHF.

The chain carries TRBV5-6 and TRBJ1-5; 9 nucleotides match TRBD1. The V gene end was trimmed by 2 bases and the J gene end by 5 bases; junction bases not matched to a gene: 11. The CDR3 runs 17 residues. Germline V gene data show CDR1 as SGHDT and CDR2 as YYEEEE. The CDR3 DNA reads TGTGCCAGCAGCTTAGGACAGGGGCGCCCAATTTATCAGCCCCAGCATTTT. It translates to CASSLGQGRPIYQPQHF.

The J gene is TRBJ2-3, the V gene TRBV27; D perhaps matches TRBD2 (6 bases). With 5 bases removed from V and 6 bases from J, the gap between germline ends came to 15 bases. The germline V gene encodes CDR1 MNHEY and CDR2 SMNVEV (reference sequence). The CDR3 consists of 14 residues. The CDR3 DNA follows: TGTGCCAGCAGTCCACGCCAAACTAGCGATACGCAGTATTTT. Encoded protein: CASSPRQTSDTQYF.

This clonotype was counted only a few times. This chain connects TRBV2 to TRBJ2-7; no firm D call. The germline V gene has CDR1 SNHLY and CDR2 FYNNEI. The germline V and J ends were trimmed by 2 bases and 2 bases, with 10 bases remaining between them. The CDR3 runs 14 residues. The CDR3 spells CASSERVGPYEQYF. The CDR3, as DNA: TGTGCCAGCAGTGAAAGGGTAGGACCCTACGAGCAGTACTTC.

The chain has TRBV6-6 and TRBJ2-7, with D maybe TRBD1 (6 bases). CDR1 is MNHNY and CDR2 is SVGAGI in the germline V gene (reference sequence). The CDR3 runs to 16 residues. Trimming cost V 5 bases and J 1 base, with 18 bases left between them. The CDR3 DNA sequence: TGTGCCAGCAGTGACTGGGGTAAAGGGGGATCCTACGAGCAGTACTTC. The encoded protein is CASSDWGKGGSYEQYF.

Only a few counts were recorded for this clonotype. The V call is TRBV6-6, the J call TRBJ1-2; D possibly corresponds to TRBD1 (5 bases). V was trimmed by 2 bases and J by 6 bases, leaving 10 bases between them. Germline V lookup: CDR1 MNHNY, CDR2 SVGAGI (reference sequence). CDR3 length equals 13 residues. The CDR3 DNA reads TGTGCCAGCAGTTACGGGGGGGGAAATGGCTACACCTTC. Protein sequence: CASSYGGGNGYTF.

This clonotype was counted at least ten times. This chain joins TRBV28 and TRBJ2-5; D is unclear. CDR1 and CDR2 (germline): MDHEN, SYDVKM. The CDR3 extends over 11 amino acids. V dropped 6 bases and J dropped 4 bases, with 6 bases sitting between them. CDR3 residues: CASREGETQYF. The CDR3 DNA follows: TGTGCCAGCAGGGAAGGAGAGACCCAGTACTTC.

This clonotype was detected only a few times. In DNA, the CDR3 is TGTGCCAGCTGGGGGGTGAACACTGAAGCTTTCTTT. Encoded protein: CASWGVNTEAFF. The chain has TRBV7-8 and TRBJ1-1, with D possibly being TRBD1 (5 bases). The germline CDR1 and CDR2 sequences are SGHVS and FQNEAQ. The V end lost 8 bases, the J end lost 0 bases, and 7 bases lay between the germline ends. The CDR3 covers 12 residues.

The chain couples TRBV10-2 to TRBJ2-5, with unresolved D. V was pared by 6 bases and J by 4 bases, with 15 bases between. This CDR3 region has 14 residues. Germline V gives CDR1 WSHSY, CDR2 SAAADI. The CDR3 bases are TGCGCCAGCAGCTATGGTACGCCCGCAGAGACCCAGTACTTC. Translation gives CASSYGTPAETQYF.

The V gene is TRBV4-1, the J gene TRBJ1-1; D might be TRBD1 (5 bases). This CDR3 has 15 residues. The ends were cut back, 0 bases at V and 0 bases at J, with 8 bases in the middle. Germline CDR1 is MGHRA and CDR2 is YSYEKL. In DNA, the CDR3 is TGCGCCAGCAGCCAAGATCGCAGGGTGAACACTGAAGCTTTCTTT. It specifies CASSQDRRVNTEAFF.

This clonotype was detected a few times. The V and J genes are TRBV5-1 and TRBJ1-1, with D possibly matching TRBD1 (5 bases). V was trimmed by 0 bases and J by 1 base, leaving 10 bases between them. The CDR3 totals 15 residues. Germline V gene sequence: CDR1 SGHRS, CDR2 YFSETQ. The DNA of the CDR3 is TGCGCCAGCAGCTTGGGAGGAACAGGGAACACTGAAGCTTTCTTT. Its protein is CASSLGGTGNTEAFF.

The chain links TRBV7-2 to TRBJ2-7; D is perhaps TRBD1 or TRBD2 (5 bases each). Trimming took 5 bases from V and 6 from J, leaving 17 bases between them. Germline lookup yields CDR1 SGHTA and CDR2 FQGNSA. There are 14 residues in the CDR3. The CDR3 DNA reads as TGTGCCAGCAGCCCCTATTTGGGGACGAGCGAGCAGTACTTC. Protein: CASSPYLGTSEQYF.

This sequence joins TRBV6-5 and TRBJ2-1, with 11 positions matching TRBD2. After removal of 4 bases from V and 9 bases from J, the junction contained 8 bases not matched to a gene. Germline loops: CDR1 MNHEY, CDR2 SVGAGI. The CDR3 loop spans 15 amino acids. The CDR3 region has the DNA TGTGCCAGCAGTTTAAGACTAGCGGGGACGGGTGAGCAGTTCTTC. It translates to CASSLRLAGTGEQFF.

CDR3 sequence: CASSQGQSGSYEQYF. CDR3 DNA sequence: TGCGCCAGCAGCCAAGGGCAGTCCGGGTCCTACGAGCAGTACTTC. The chain links TRBV4-1 to TRBJ2-7; D is unresolved. V lost 1 base and J lost 1, with 11 bases in between. Per the germline V gene, CDR1 is MGHRA and CDR2 is YSYEKL. This CDR3 has 15 residues.

The table lists this clonotype with a few counts. The CDR3 protein is CASSDGTGFYNEQFF. CDR3 in DNA: TGTGCCAGCAGTGACGGGACAGGATTCTACAATGAGCAGTTCTTC. The V gene is TRBV6-2 or TRBV6-3, the J gene TRBJ2-1; 8 bases line up with TRBD1. The CDR3 sequence is 15 residues long. Unmatched junction bases numbered 6, after V lost 5 bases and J lost 3 bases. Per germline, CDR1 MNHEY and CDR2 SVGEGT.

The rearrangement links TRBV14 to TRBJ2-7; the D is unclear. Germline CDR1 and CDR2: SGHDN and FVKESK. This CDR3 has 13 residues. Trimming took 2 bases from V and 2 from J, leaving 7 bases between them. The CDR3 coding sequence is TGTGCCAGCAGCCAAATCGTCACCTACGAGCAGTACTTC. Translated, it gives CASSQIVTYEQYF. The full variable domain, its missing parts supplied by reference TRBV14 and TRBJ2-7, is EAGVTQFPSHSVIEKGQTVTLRCDPISGHDNLYWYRRVMGKEIKFLLHFVKESKQDESGMPNNRFLAERTGGTYSTLKVQPAELEDSGVYFCASSQIVTYEQYFGPGTRLTVT.

J is TRBJ1-2 and V is TRBV7-3, with D possibly matching TRBD1 (5 bases). Trimming removed 5 bases from V and 4 bases from J, with 14 bases in between. The CDR3 runs 14 residues. CDR1 is SGHTA, CDR2 FQGTGA, per germline. DNA of the CDR3: TGTGCCAGCAGCCTCGATGGGGGGAGCTATGGCTACACCTTC. Amino acid sequence: CASSLDGGSYGYTF. Drawing the rest from reference TRBV7-3 and TRBJ1-2, the complete variable domain is GAGVSQTPSNKVTEKGKYVELRCDPISGHTALYWYRQSLGQGPEFLIYFQGTGAADDSGLPNDRFFAVRPEGSVSTLKIQRTERGDSAVYLCASSLDGGSYGYTFGSGTRLTVV.

This clonotype has a handful of counts. The chain is built from TRBV5-4 and TRBJ2-1; D tentatively fits TRBD1 or TRBD2 (5 bases each). V was trimmed by 2 bases and J by 7 bases, leaving 10 bases between them. From germline, CDR1 is SGHNT and CDR2 YYREEE (reference sequence). This CDR3 has 13 amino acids. The CDR3 DNA reads TGTGCCAGCAGCTTCGCCGGGGCAAATGAGCAGTTCTTC. Encoded protein: CASSFAGANEQFF.

The chain joins TRBV6-2 or TRBV6-3 to TRBJ2-7, with no clear D. Germline CDR1 is MNHEY and CDR2 is SVGEGT. V lost 2 bases, J lost 6 bases, and 8 bases lay in between. The CDR3 runs to 12 residues. This CDR3 reads CASSYPDPEQYF. The CDR3 DNA reads TGTGCCAGCAGTTACCCTGACCCCGAGCAGTACTTC.

The chain joins TRBV4-1 to TRBJ1-5; D might be TRBD1 (5 bases). The V and J ends lost 1 base and 8 bases respectively, with 15 bases between them. This CDR3 is built from 15 residues. Germline CDR1 is MGHRA and CDR2 is YSYEKL. The CDR3 protein is CASSQGQWGGEPQHF. Written as DNA, the CDR3 is TGCGCCAGCAGCCAAGGACAGTGGGGGGGAGAGCCCCAGCATTTT.